The sequence of this T cell receptor (beta chain) was determined in a study of beta chain features in type 1 diabetes. Across the study: Across all samples, some 98 million sorted cells were examined. Study-wide findings and caveats: In patients and controls equally, PCR might favor templates that are shorter. Sequencing used cDNA, and cells with high TCR expression could therefore be over-represented.

For this clone: No antigen is known for it.

A heparinised blood draw that averaged around 100 mL was obtained once from each donor. Expressed TCRB transcripts were sequenced, since all the RNA that had been isolated was reverse transcribed. Sequencing was performed with immunoSEQ multiplex PCR; in TCRdb, only in-frame clones are kept and a portion is missing. Of about 230,000 clones listed, 9% to 10% are singletons. CDR1 and CDR2 (germline): MNHEY, SVGAGI. Trimming removed 10 bases at V and 7 bases at J, with 14 bases between. The CDR3 contains 12 residues. The chain employs TRBV6-5 and TRBJ2-1; TRBD2 is a possible D gene (6 bases). Sequencing was performed on naive CD4+ T cells from blood. The receptor comes from a woman aged 18 to 35 in good health. This chain's CDR3 is CATRGAINEQFF. In nucleotides, the CDR3 is TGTGCCACCCGCGGGGCGATTAATGAGCAGTTCTTC.